Below are 22 T cell receptor beta chains sequenced from a single sample in a study of blood T cell repertoires in COVID-19. Some clones are missing from TCRdb's copy, which holds only in-frame ones; the method was immunoSEQ multiplex PCR. The sample records some 350,000 clones, around 90% being singletons. Sequencing used peripheral blood. Receptors originate from a woman aged 25 to 45 with COVID-19, enrolled during active disease.

This clone was seen just once. The V gene is TRBV28, the J gene TRBJ1-5; TRBD1 is a possible D gene (6 bases). This CDR3 has 14 residues. Germline CDR1 is MDHEN and CDR2 is SYDVKM. Trimming left V 2 bases short and J 5 bases short, with 10 bases between. In DNA form, the CDR3 reads TGTGCCAGCAGTTTACGACAGGACGATCAGCCCCAGCATTTT. This sequence encodes CASSLRQDDQPQHF.

The chain carries TRBV28 and TRBJ1-2; D not certain. The CDR3 has 14 amino acids. Trimming shortened V by 3 bases and J by 2 bases, and 10 bases separated the two germline ends. Per germline, CDR1 MDHEN and CDR2 SYDVKM. CDR3 loop: CASSFPEGNYGYTF. The CDR3 region has the DNA TGTGCCAGCAGTTTTCCAGAGGGAAACTATGGCTACACCTTC.

The chain carries TRBV18 and TRBJ1-1, with D unclear. V lost 2 bases, J lost 7 bases, and 11 bases lay in between. Germline CDR1 reads KGHSH; CDR2 reads LQKENI. This CDR3 is 13 amino acids long. CDR3 protein: CASSPFGRNEAFF. The CDR3 DNA reads TGTGCCAGCTCACCATTTGGCAGGAATGAAGCTTTCTTT.

The genes are TRBV10-1 and TRBJ2-7; a possible D gene is TRBD1 (6 bases). CDR1 is WNHNN and CDR2 is SYGVQD in the germline V gene (reference sequence). The CDR3 consists of 13 residues. V was cut by 4 bases and J by 9 bases, with 16 bases left in between. Here the CDR3 reads CASSGAQGSGQYF. The DNA of the CDR3 is TGCGCCAGCAGTGGGGCCCAGGGGTCTGGGCAGTACTTC.

The chain uses TRBV4-3 and TRBJ1-2; the D is unclear. The CDR3 loop spans 17 amino acids. The germline CDR1 and CDR2 sequences are LGHNA and YSLEER. The V end lost 0 bases, the J end lost 3 bases, and 17 bases lay between the germline ends. Here the CDR3 DNA reads TGCGCCAGCAGCCAAGATCTATCGACACTCGATTACTATGGCTACACCTTC. Translating it yields CASSQDLSTLDYYGYTF.

The count of this clone is one. The chain recombines TRBV18 with TRBJ2-7; TRBD1 matches 8 bases. This CDR3 is built from 16 residues. Germline-derived CDR1 and CDR2 are KGHSH and LQKENI. Germline trimming cut 0 bases from V and 0 bases from J; bases unmatched to any gene: 4. The DNA of the CDR3 is TGTGCCAGCTCACCACCCGGGACAGGAAGCTCCTACGAGCAGTACTTC. It translates to CASSPPGTGSSYEQYF.

The chain carries TRBV7-4 and TRBJ1-5; 7 bases map to TRBD1. J was trimmed by 3 bases and V by 6 bases; bases with no gene match: 11. CDR1 SGHVT and CDR2 SQSDAQ come from the germline V gene. This CDR3 comprises 16 residues. As DNA, the CDR3 is TGTGCCAGCAGAAGAACAGGGGCCGCCGACAATCAGCCCCAGCATTTT. This sequence encodes CASRRTGAADNQPQHF.

The chain is built from TRBV21-1 and TRBJ2-3; TRBD2 is the table's D call and was not checked against the DNA. TRBV21-1 is annotated as a pseudogene. This CDR3 has 16 residues. In DNA form, the CDR3 reads TGTGCCAGCAGCAAAGTGGAGCGGGGGAGCACAGATACGCAGTATTTT. Translating gives CASSKVERGSTDTQYF.

V gene TRBV10-3 combines with J gene TRBJ1-6; 9 bases are shared with TRBD1. Unmatched junction bases numbered 5, after V lost 2 bases and J lost 9 bases. Germline CDR1 and CDR2: ENHRY and SYGVKD. The CDR3 runs to 15 residues. CDR3 sequence (DNA): TGTGCCATCAGTGAGCCGACAGGGGGACGTTCACCCCTCCACTTT. Its protein product is CAISEPTGGRSPLHF.

The chain combines TRBV7-8 with TRBJ2-1; 12 nucleotides agree with TRBD2. With V trimmed by 5 bases and J by 1 base, 12 bases remained unmatched. The V gene's germline CDR1 is SGHVS and CDR2 FQNEAQ. There are 19 residues in the CDR3. This CDR3 is CASSGRTSGNFLSYNEQFF. CDR3 in DNA: TGTGCCAGCAGCGGACGGACTAGCGGGAATTTTCTTTCCTACAATGAGCAGTTCTTC.

This clone is a singleton in its sample. V is TRBV6-5 and J is TRBJ2-7; TRBD1 agrees at 9 bases. Germline CDR1 MNHEY, CDR2 SVGAGI. The CDR3 sequence is 15 residues long. After removal of 6 bases from V and 2 bases from J, the junction contained 8 bases not matched to a gene. CDR3 region: CASREEGTGTYEQYF. CDR3 nucleotide sequence: TGTGCCAGCAGGGAGGAAGGGACAGGGACCTACGAGCAGTACTTC.

CDR3: CASSMQGPGQPQHF. The CDR3 nucleotides are TGTGCCAGTAGTATGCAGGGGCCGGGCCAGCCCCAGCATTTT. This rearrangement joins TRBV19 to TRBJ1-5, with D maybe TRBD1 (6 bases). CDR1 and CDR2 from the germline V gene are LNHDA and SQIVND (reference sequence). The germline V and J ends were trimmed by 3 bases and 7 bases, with 13 bases remaining between them. The CDR3 loop spans 14 amino acids.

The rearrangement uses TRBV6-6 and TRBJ2-7, with unresolved D. This CDR3 region has 13 residues. The germline CDR1 and CDR2 sequences are MNHNY and SVGAGI (reference sequence). V gave up 6 bases and J gave up 0 bases, with 9 bases separating them. CDR3 residues: CASSQQSSYEQYV. For the CDR3, the DNA is TGTGCCAGCAGCCAACAGAGCTCCTACGAGCAGTACGTC.

Notes on this clone: Distinct nucleotide sequences in the sample also encode this CDR3. The chain joins TRBV28 to TRBJ1-2, with 7 bases fitting TRBD1. This CDR3 has 12 residues. Unmatched junction bases numbered 4, after V lost 1 base and J lost 11 bases. The germline V gene has CDR1 MDHEN and CDR2 SYDVKM. CDR3 nucleotide sequence: TGTGCCAGCAGTTTATCAGGGGGAGGTTACACCTTC. Translating gives CASSLSGGGYTF.

A few counts support this clone. The rearrangement links TRBV27 to TRBJ1-3; no reliable D call. The CDR3 has 16 residues. Trimming pared 3 bases from V and 0 bases from J, leaving 12 bases between. Germline V lookup: CDR1 MNHEY, CDR2 SMNVEV (reference sequence). CDR3 nucleotide sequence: TGTGCCAGCAGTTTTTCCTCCCCTAGCTCTGGAAACACCATATATTTT. Amino acids: CASSFSSPSSGNTIYF.

This sequence joins TRBV11-3 and TRBJ2-1; tentatively, D is TRBD1 (6 bases). Looked up from germline, CDR1 is SGHNT and CDR2 is YENEEA. The CDR3 has 15 residues. V was clipped by 0 bases and J by 4 bases, with 10 bases between them. The CDR3 region has the DNA TGTGCCAGCAGCTTAGATCACAGGGTTTACAATGAGCAGTTCTTC. Its translation: CASSLDHRVYNEQFF.

The CDR3 spells CATSAGPLYEQYV. The CDR3 bases are TGTGCCACGTCCGCGGGACCCCTTTACGAGCAGTACGTC. V is TRBV15 and J is TRBJ2-7, with D perhaps TRBD2 (6 bases). V lost 9 bases, J lost 4 bases, and 16 bases lay in between. Germline CDR1 and CDR2: LNHNV and YYDKDF (reference sequence). This CDR3 comprises 13 residues.

The chain couples TRBV25-1 to TRBJ1-4, with D perhaps matching TRBD1 (6 bases). Germline CDR1 and CDR2: MGHDK and SYGVNS. The CDR3 extends over 15 amino acids. Trimming left V 2 bases short and J 4 bases short, with 11 bases between. Here the CDR3 reads CASSERGGGNEKLFF. DNA for the CDR3: TGTGCCAGCAGTGAACGGGGAGGGGGTAATGAAAAACTGTTTTTT.

V gene TRBV19 combines with J gene TRBJ1-2; the D gene is possibly TRBD1 (5 bases). V was trimmed by 7 bases and J by 8 bases, leaving 17 bases between them. CDR3 length: 13 residues. From germline, CDR1 is LNHDA and CDR2 SQIVND (reference sequence). The CDR3 nucleotides are TGTGCCAGTACCCCCCCCGGAGGGGTGGGCTACACCTTC. Its protein is CASTPPGGVGYTF.

This clone was seen a handful of times. The chain employs TRBV9 and TRBJ1-2; D is undetermined. Germline CDR1 SGDLS, CDR2 YYNGEE. V lost 5 bases to trimming and J lost 3 bases, with 8 bases between them. This CDR3 is 12 amino acids long. This CDR3 reads CASRLTDYGYTF. The CDR3 region has the DNA TGTGCCAGCAGGTTAACAGACTATGGCTACACCTTC.

This chain uses TRBV28 with TRBJ1-5; TRBD1 matches 8 bases. J gave up 0 bases and V 3 bases, and 7 bases lay outside the gene matches. This CDR3 is 17 amino acids long. The germline gives CDR1 MDHEN, CDR2 SYDVKM. The CDR3 loop is CASSLVDRGNSNQPQHF. CDR3 coding DNA: TGTGCCAGCAGTTTGGTCGACAGGGGAAATAGCAATCAGCCCCAGCATTTT.

The chain has TRBV7-2 and TRBJ1-2, with 10 bases matching TRBD1. Germline V gene sequence: CDR1 SGHTA, CDR2 FQGNSA. J gave up 5 bases and V 5 bases, and 2 bases lay outside the gene matches. The CDR3 is made up of 13 amino acids. CDR3 region: CASSGQGGYGYTF. As DNA, the CDR3 is TGTGCCAGCAGCGGACAGGGGGGATATGGCTACACCTTC.